Detailed here is one T cell receptor (beta chain). The target antigen is unknown. Per the germline V gene, CDR1 is LGHDT and CDR2 is YNNKEL (reference sequence). The CDR3 runs to 14 residues. Deletions cut 0 bases from V and 7 bases from J, with 10 bases between. The record originates from a study of Ad26.COV2.S vaccination and SARS-CoV-2 variants. Turning to the study itself: The donor belonged to the COV1001 Ad26.COV2.S trial arm. Study-level points and caveats: Total T cell responses were possibly underestimated by TCR breadth and depth analyses. There was reportedly substantial breadth in spike-specific CD8+ and CD4+ T cell responses after vaccination. Researchers reported similar non-spike TCR breadth in vaccine and placebo recipients.

This sample's treatment: roughly 19 received Ad26.COV2.S at low or high dose, single or two shots; about 5 received placebo; per-sample allocation not given. Collection of samples fell on day 63 after the first vaccine or placebo injection. Clones were sequenced by immunoSEQ multiplex PCR, and TCRdb holds only the in-frame ones, with some missing. Altogether about 280,000 clones are present, around 87% being singletons, with the ten largest covering 2.5% to 3.5%. The sample consisted of peripheral blood, taken in a trial of Ad26.COV2.S vaccine versus placebo. The source of this sequence is a person between 18 and 60 years old who received the Ad26.COV2.S COVID-19 vaccine or a placebo. The V gene is TRBV3-1 (or the pseudogene TRBV3-2), the J gene TRBJ2-4; D is unclear. In DNA form, the CDR3 reads TGTGCCAGCAGCCAAGAAAGCCTGGGGAACATTCAGTACTTC. This encodes CASSQESLGNIQYF.